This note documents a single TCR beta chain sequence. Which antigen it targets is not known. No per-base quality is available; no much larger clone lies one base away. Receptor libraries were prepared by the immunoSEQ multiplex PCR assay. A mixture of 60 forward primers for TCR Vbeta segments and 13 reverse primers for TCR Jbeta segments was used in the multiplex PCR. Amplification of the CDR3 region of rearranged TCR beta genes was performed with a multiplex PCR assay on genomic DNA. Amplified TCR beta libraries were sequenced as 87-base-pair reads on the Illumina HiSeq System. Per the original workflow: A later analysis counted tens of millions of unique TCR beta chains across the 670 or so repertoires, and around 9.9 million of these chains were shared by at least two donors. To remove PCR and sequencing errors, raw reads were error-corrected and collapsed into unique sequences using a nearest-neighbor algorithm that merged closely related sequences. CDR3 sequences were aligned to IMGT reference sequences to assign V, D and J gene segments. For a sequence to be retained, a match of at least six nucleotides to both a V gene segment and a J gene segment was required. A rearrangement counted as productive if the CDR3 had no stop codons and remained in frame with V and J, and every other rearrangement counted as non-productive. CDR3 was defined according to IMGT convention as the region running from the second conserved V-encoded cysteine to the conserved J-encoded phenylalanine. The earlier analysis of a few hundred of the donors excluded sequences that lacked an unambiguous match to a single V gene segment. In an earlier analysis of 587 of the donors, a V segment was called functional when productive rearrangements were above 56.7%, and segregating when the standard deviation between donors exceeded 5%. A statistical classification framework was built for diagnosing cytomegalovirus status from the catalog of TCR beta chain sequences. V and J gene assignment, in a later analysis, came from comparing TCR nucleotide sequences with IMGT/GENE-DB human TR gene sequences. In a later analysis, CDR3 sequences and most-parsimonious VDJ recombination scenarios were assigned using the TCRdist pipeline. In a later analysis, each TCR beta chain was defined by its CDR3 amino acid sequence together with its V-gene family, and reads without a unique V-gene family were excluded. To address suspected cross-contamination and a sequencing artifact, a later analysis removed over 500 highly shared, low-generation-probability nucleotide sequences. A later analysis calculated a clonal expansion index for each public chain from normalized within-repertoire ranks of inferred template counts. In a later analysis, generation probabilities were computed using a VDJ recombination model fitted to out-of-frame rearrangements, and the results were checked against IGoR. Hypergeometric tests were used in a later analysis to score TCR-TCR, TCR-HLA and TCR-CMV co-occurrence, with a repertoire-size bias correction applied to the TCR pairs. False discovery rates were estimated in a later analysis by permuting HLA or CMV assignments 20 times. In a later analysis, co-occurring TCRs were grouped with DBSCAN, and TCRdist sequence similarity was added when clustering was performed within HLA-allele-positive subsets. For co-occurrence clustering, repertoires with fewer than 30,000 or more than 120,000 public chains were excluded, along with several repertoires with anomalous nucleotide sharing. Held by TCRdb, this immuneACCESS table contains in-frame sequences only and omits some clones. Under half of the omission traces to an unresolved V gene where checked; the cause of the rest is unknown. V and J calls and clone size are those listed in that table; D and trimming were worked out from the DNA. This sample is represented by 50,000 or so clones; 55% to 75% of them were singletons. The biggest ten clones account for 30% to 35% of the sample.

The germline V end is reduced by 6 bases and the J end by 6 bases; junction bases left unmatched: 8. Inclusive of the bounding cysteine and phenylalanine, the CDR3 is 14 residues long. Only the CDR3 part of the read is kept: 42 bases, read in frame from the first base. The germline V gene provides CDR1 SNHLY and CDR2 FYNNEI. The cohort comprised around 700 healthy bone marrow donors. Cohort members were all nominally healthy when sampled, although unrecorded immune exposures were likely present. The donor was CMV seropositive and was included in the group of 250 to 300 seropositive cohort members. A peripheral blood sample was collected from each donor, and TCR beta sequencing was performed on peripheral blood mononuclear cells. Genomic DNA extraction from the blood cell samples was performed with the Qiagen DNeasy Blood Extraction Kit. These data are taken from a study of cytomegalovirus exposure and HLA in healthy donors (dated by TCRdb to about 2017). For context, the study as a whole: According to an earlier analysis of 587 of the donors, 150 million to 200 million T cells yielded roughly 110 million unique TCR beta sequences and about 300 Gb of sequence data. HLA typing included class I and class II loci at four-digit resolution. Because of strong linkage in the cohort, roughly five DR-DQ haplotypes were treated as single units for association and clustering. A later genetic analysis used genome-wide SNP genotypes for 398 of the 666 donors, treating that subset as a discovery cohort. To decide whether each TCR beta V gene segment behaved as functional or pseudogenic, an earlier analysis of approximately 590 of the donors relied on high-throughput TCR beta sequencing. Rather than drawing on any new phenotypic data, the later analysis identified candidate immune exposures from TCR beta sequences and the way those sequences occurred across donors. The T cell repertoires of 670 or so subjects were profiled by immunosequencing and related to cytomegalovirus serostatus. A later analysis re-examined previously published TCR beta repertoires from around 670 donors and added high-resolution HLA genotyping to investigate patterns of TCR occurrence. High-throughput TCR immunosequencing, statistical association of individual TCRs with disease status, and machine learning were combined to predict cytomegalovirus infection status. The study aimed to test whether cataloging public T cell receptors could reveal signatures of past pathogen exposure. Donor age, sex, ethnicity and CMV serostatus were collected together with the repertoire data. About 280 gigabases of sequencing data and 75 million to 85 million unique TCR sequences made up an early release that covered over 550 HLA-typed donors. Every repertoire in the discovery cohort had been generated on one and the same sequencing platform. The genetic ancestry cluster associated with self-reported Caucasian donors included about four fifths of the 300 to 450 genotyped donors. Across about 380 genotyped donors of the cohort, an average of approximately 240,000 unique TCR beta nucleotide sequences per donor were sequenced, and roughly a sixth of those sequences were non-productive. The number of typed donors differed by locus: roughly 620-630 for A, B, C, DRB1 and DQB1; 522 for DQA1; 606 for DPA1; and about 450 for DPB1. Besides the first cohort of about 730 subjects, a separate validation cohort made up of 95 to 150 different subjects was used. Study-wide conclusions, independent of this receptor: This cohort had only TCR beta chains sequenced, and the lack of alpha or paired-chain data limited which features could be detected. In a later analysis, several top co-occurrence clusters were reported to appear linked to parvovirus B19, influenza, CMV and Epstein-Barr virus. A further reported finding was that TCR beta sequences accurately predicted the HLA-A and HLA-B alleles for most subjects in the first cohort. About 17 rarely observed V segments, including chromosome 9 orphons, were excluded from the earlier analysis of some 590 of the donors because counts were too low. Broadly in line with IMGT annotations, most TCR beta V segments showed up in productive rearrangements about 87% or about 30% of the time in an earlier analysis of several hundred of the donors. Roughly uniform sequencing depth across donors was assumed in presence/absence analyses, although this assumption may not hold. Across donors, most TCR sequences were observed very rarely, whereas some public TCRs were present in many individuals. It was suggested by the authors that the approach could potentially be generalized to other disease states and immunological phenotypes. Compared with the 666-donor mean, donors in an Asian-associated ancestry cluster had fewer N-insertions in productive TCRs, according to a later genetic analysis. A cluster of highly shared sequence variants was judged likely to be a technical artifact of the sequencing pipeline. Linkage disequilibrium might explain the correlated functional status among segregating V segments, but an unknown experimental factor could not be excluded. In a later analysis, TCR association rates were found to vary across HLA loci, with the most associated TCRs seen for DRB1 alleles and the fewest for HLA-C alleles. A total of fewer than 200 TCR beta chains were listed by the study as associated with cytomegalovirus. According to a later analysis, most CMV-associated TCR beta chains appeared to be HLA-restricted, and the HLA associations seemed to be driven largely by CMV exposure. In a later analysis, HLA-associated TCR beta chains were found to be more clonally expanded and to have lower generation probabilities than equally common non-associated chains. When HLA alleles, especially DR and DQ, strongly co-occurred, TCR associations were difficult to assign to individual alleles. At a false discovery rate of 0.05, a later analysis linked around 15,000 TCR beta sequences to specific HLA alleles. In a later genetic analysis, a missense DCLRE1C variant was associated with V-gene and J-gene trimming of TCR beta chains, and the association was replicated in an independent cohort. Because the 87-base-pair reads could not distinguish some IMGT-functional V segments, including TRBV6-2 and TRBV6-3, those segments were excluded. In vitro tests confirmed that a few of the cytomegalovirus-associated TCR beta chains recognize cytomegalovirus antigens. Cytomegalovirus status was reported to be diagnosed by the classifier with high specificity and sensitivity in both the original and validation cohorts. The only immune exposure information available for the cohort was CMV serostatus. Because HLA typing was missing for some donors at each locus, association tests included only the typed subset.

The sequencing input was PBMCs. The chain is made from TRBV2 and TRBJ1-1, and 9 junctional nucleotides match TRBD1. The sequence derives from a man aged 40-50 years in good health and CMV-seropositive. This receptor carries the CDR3 CASRDGQGIAEAFF. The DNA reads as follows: TGTGCCAGCAGGGATGGACAGGGGATCGCTGAAGCTTTCTTT.